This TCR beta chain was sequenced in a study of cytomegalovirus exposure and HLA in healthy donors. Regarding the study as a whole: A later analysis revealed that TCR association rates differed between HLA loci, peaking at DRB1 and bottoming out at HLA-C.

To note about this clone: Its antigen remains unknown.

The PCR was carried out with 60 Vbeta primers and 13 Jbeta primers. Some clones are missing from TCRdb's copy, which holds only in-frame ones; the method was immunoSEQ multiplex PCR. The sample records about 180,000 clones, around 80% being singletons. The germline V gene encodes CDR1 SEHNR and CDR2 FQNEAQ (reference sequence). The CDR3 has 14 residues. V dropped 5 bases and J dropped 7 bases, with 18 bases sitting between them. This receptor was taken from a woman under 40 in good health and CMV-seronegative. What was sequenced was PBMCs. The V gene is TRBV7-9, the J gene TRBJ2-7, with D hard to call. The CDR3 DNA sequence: TGTGCCAGCAGCCGCGACGGAATTCTAGGAGAGCAGTACTTC. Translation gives CASSRDGILGEQYF.